The text below deals with one TCR beta chain. The V gene end was trimmed by 6 bases and the J gene end by 5 bases; junction bases not matched to a gene: 3. There are 13 residues in the CDR3. Germline V lookup: CDR1 MDHEN, CDR2 SYDVKM. This entry comes from a study of blood T cell repertoires in COVID-19. As handled by the study authors: How many nucleated cells were present was estimated from reference gene primer amplification. The assay was immunoSEQ multiplex PCR, and TCRdb's table has in-frame clones only and misses some. The V and J calls and clone size come from that table; D and trimming were worked out from the DNA. The profile shows 350,000 to 500,000 clones, 88% of them singletons. The study recruited exposed participants who had met a COVID-19 case within 2 weeks before entry.

The chain is built from TRBV28 and TRBJ2-7; TRBD1 matches at 11 bases. Sequenced sample: PBMCs or T cells enriched from blood (not recorded which). The clonotype originates from a young woman who had been exposed to COVID-19. The CDR3 nucleotides are TGTGCCAGCAGAAGGACAGGGGGCAACGAGCAGTACTTC. It encodes CASRRTGGNEQYF.